This is a list of T cell receptor beta chains from one sample in a study of blood T cells in healthy people across ages. In TCRdb, the 5' RACE reads were re-called with MiXCR into one record per CDR3 protein. This sample has about 1,800,000 distinct CDR3 sequences; about 30% occur once, and the top ten carry approximately 7.7%. Sequencing was done on a sample of blood. The origin of the receptors is a woman in her thirties in good health. Each CDR3 is given with its conserved first and last residue. Each record gives: CDR3 DNA, CDR3 protein, J gene, D gene, CDR3 length, V gene, clone size. The D gene is left open where the match is weak. Not every row has a clone size; where given, it reads once, few, many or a size class.

CDR3nt: TGTGCCAGCAGCTCAGGGAGATCCTATAATTCACCCCTCCACTTT
CDR3aa: CASSSGRSYNSPLHF
j_gene: TRBJ1-6
d_gene: .
len: 15
v_gene: TRBV4-2
abundance: .

CDR3nt: TGCAGTGCTAGATGGACAGGGGGTGAGCAGTACTTC
CDR3aa: CSARWTGGEQYF
j_gene: TRBJ2-7
d_gene: TRBD1
len: 12
v_gene: TRBV20-1
abundance: .

CDR3nt: TGTGCCAGCAGCAGAAACCGGGACAGGGACTACGAGCAGTACTTC
CDR3aa: CASSRNRDRDYEQYF
j_gene: TRBJ2-7
d_gene: TRBD1
len: 15
v_gene: TRBV7-2
abundance: .

CDR3nt: TGTGCCAGCAGTTACTCGTGGGGGTGGTACGAGCAGTACTTC
CDR3aa: CASSYSWGWYEQYF
j_gene: TRBJ2-7
d_gene: .
len: 14
v_gene: TRBV6-6
abundance: .

CDR3nt: TGTGCCAGCAGTCCAACACTAGGACTAGCGGGGGCGAATGAGCAGTTCTTC
CDR3aa: CASSPTLGLAGANEQFF
j_gene: TRBJ2-1
d_gene: TRBD2
len: 17
v_gene: TRBV28
abundance: many

CDR3nt: TGCAGTGCTAGAAGCGGGCTAGCGGGGGATACGCAGTATTTT
CDR3aa: CSARSGLAGDTQYF
j_gene: TRBJ2-3
d_gene: TRBD2
len: 14
v_gene: TRBV20-1
abundance: .

CDR3nt: TGTGCCAGCAGCTTAACACTAGCGGAAGGCAATGAGCAGTTCTTC
CDR3aa: CASSLTLAEGNEQFF
j_gene: TRBJ2-1
d_gene: TRBD2
len: 15
v_gene: TRBV7-3
abundance: many

CDR3nt: TGTGCCAGCAGCTCCGGCGGGCGGGGCTACGAGCAGTACTTC
CDR3aa: CASSSGGRGYEQYF
j_gene: TRBJ2-7
d_gene: .
len: 14
v_gene: TRBV7-2
abundance: .

CDR3nt: TGCAGCGTTGTGGGGGGAGGCGGCGAGCAGTACTTC
CDR3aa: CSVVGGGGEQYF
j_gene: TRBJ2-7
d_gene: .
len: 12
v_gene: TRBV29-1
abundance: few

CDR3nt: TGTGCCAGCACTCGCCCCCTGCAGGCCCAAGAGACCCAGTACTTC
CDR3aa: CASTRPLQAQETQYF
j_gene: TRBJ2-5
d_gene: .
len: 15
v_gene: TRBV28
abundance: few

CDR3nt: TGTGCCAGCAGGAAGGACCATAGCAATCAGCCCCAGCATTTT
CDR3aa: CASRKDHSNQPQHF
j_gene: TRBJ1-5
d_gene: .
len: 14
v_gene: TRBV28
abundance: .

CDR3nt: TGCGCCAACAGTGAGTCGGGGGGAGGTGAAGGGACCCAGTTCTTC
CDR3aa: CANSESGGGEGTQFF
j_gene: TRBJ2-1
d_gene: TRBD2
len: 15
v_gene: TRBV10-2
abundance: .

CDR3nt: TGTGCCAGCAGCCCGGTAGCGGGAGGCACCTACAATGAGCAGTTCTTC
CDR3aa: CASSPVAGGTYNEQFF
j_gene: TRBJ2-1
d_gene: TRBD2
len: 16
v_gene: TRBV7-9
abundance: many

CDR3nt: TGTGCCACCAGCGCTTTAAGCACAGATACGCAGTATTTT
CDR3aa: CATSALSTDTQYF
j_gene: TRBJ2-3
d_gene: .
len: 13
v_gene: TRBV24-1
abundance: few

CDR3nt: TGTGCCAACAGCGGGCGACAGGGTGGCACAGATACGCAGTATTTT
CDR3aa: CANSGRQGGTDTQYF
j_gene: TRBJ2-3
d_gene: .
len: 15
v_gene: TRBV7-2
abundance: few

CDR3nt: TGTGCCAGCAGTTACGGACAGAACACTGAAGCTTTCTTT
CDR3aa: CASSYGQNTEAFF
j_gene: TRBJ1-1
d_gene: .
len: 13
v_gene: TRBV7-3
abundance: many

CDR3nt: TGTGCCAGCAGCTTAGATCCCCTCAGAGCAGATACGCAGTATTTT
CDR3aa: CASSLDPLRADTQYF
j_gene: TRBJ2-3
d_gene: .
len: 15
v_gene: TRBV7-9
abundance: few

CDR3nt: TGTGCCAGCAGCCAACAGGATAGCACAGATACGCAGTATTTT
CDR3aa: CASSQQDSTDTQYF
j_gene: TRBJ2-3
d_gene: .
len: 14
v_gene: TRBV6-5
abundance: many

CDR3nt: TGTGCCAGCAGCCTTGGTACTAGCGGGGACGAGCAGTACTTC
CDR3aa: CASSLGTSGDEQYF
j_gene: TRBJ2-7
d_gene: TRBD2
len: 14
v_gene: TRBV7-2
abundance: many

CDR3nt: TGTGCCAGCAAACAGACAGCGGACTATGGCTACACCTTC
CDR3aa: CASKQTADYGYTF
j_gene: TRBJ1-2
d_gene: .
len: 13
v_gene: TRBV6-1
abundance: .

CDR3nt: TGCAGTGCTAGAGATACCGGTGCAGGGAGGACCTACGAGCAGTACTTC
CDR3aa: CSARDTGAGRTYEQYF
j_gene: TRBJ2-7
d_gene: .
len: 16
v_gene: TRBV20-1
abundance: .

CDR3nt: TGTGCCAGCAGTGAAAGGGGACAGGGGGCGTCAGGCTACACCTTC
CDR3aa: CASSERGQGASGYTF
j_gene: TRBJ1-2
d_gene: TRBD1
len: 15
v_gene: TRBV6-1
abundance: .

CDR3nt: TGTGCCAGCAGCCCGGGACTAGCGGGAGTTAGAGAGTTCTTC
CDR3aa: CASSPGLAGVREFF
j_gene: TRBJ2-1
d_gene: TRBD2
len: 14
v_gene: TRBV7-9
abundance: few

CDR3nt: TGCAGTGCTAAAGGGACTAGCGGGAGGAGAAGCTCCTACAATGAGCAGTTCTTC
CDR3aa: CSAKGTSGRRSSYNEQFF
j_gene: TRBJ2-1
d_gene: TRBD2
len: 18
v_gene: TRBV20-1
abundance: few

CDR3nt: TGTGCCAGTCAAGCCGGGAGCCCAGGCTATGAGCAGTTCTTC
CDR3aa: CASQAGSPGYEQFF
j_gene: TRBJ2-1
d_gene: .
len: 14
v_gene: TRBV6-5
abundance: many

CDR3nt: TGCGCCAGCAGCCGGGGTTTCAATGAGCAGTTCTTC
CDR3aa: CASSRGFNEQFF
j_gene: TRBJ2-1
d_gene: .
len: 12
v_gene: TRBV4-3
abundance: many

CDR3nt: TGTGCCAGCAGCCATCCCGACAATAACGACTACGAGCAGTACTTC
CDR3aa: CASSHPDNNDYEQYF
j_gene: TRBJ2-7
d_gene: .
len: 15
v_gene: TRBV4-2
abundance: few

CDR3nt: TGCGCCAGCAGCCAAGAAGGAAACGTAATTACTTCCTACAATGAGCAGTTCTTC
CDR3aa: CASSQEGNVITSYNEQFF
j_gene: TRBJ2-1
d_gene: .
len: 18
v_gene: TRBV4-1
abundance: .

CDR3nt: TGTGCCAGCAGTTTAGGAGGCACCACGCGAGATACGCAGTATTTT
CDR3aa: CASSLGGTTRDTQYF
j_gene: TRBJ2-3
d_gene: .
len: 15
v_gene: TRBV28
abundance: few

CDR3nt: TGTGCCAGCAGCATAAGGCGGGGTGAGACCCAGTACTTC
CDR3aa: CASSIRRGETQYF
j_gene: TRBJ2-5
d_gene: .
len: 13
v_gene: TRBV11-2
abundance: .

CDR3nt: TGCAGCGTGCCCGAGACTGCAGATACGCAGTATTTT
CDR3aa: CSVPETADTQYF
j_gene: TRBJ2-3
d_gene: .
len: 12
v_gene: TRBV29-1
abundance: many

CDR3nt: TGTGCCAGCAGCCCCCTAGCGGGTACCCTTAACCACCAGTTCTTC
CDR3aa: CASSPLAGTLNHQFF
j_gene: TRBJ2-1
d_gene: TRBD2
len: 15
v_gene: TRBV11-2
abundance: .

CDR3nt: TGTGCCAGCAGTGGACAGGTCCCCAACTATGGCTACACCTTC
CDR3aa: CASSGQVPNYGYTF
j_gene: TRBJ1-2
d_gene: .
len: 14
v_gene: TRBV2
abundance: .

CDR3nt: TGTGCCAGCAGCCCGGGGACAGGGGGTATAGGCTGCACCTTC
CDR3aa: CASSPGTGGIGCTF
j_gene: TRBJ1-2
d_gene: TRBD1
len: 14
v_gene: TRBV5-6
abundance: .

CDR3nt: TGTGCCAGCAGCTTAGTAGGGGATCGCTACGAGCAGTACTTC
CDR3aa: CASSLVGDRYEQYF
j_gene: TRBJ2-7
d_gene: .
len: 14
v_gene: TRBV7-6
abundance: many

CDR3nt: TGTGCCACATCGGGGGGAAGCGGGTTCAATGAGCGGTTCTTC
CDR3aa: CATSGGSGFNERFF
j_gene: TRBJ2-1
d_gene: TRBD2
len: 14
v_gene: TRBV6-5
abundance: .

CDR3nt: TGCAGTGCTAGAGATCCGGTTCAGGACATTCAGTACTTC
CDR3aa: CSARDPVQDIQYF
j_gene: TRBJ2-4
d_gene: .
len: 13
v_gene: TRBV20-1
abundance: many

CDR3nt: TGCAGTGCCCACAGGGGTCTCTCCACAGATACGCAGTATTTT
CDR3aa: CSAHRGLSTDTQYF
j_gene: TRBJ2-3
d_gene: TRBD1
len: 14
v_gene: TRBV20-1
abundance: .

CDR3nt: TGCAGCGTTGGTAGACTAGCGGGAGAAGTAGGGACCCAGTACTTC
CDR3aa: CSVGRLAGEVGTQYF
j_gene: TRBJ2-5
d_gene: TRBD2
len: 15
v_gene: TRBV29-1
abundance: .

CDR3nt: TGCGCCAGCAGCTCCCGGCCGGGAGAGGGTACAGATACGCCGTATTTT
CDR3aa: CASSSRPGEGTDTPYF
j_gene: TRBJ2-3
d_gene: .
len: 16
v_gene: TRBV5-1
abundance: .

CDR3nt: TGTGCCAGCAGCCAACGTAGGGCCGATCGGCCCCAGCATTTT
CDR3aa: CASSQRRADRPQHF
j_gene: TRBJ1-5
d_gene: .
len: 14
v_gene: TRBV3-1
abundance: .

CDR3nt: TGCAGCGCGACTAGCGGGGGGGTAACAGATACGCAGTATTTT
CDR3aa: CSATSGGVTDTQYF
j_gene: TRBJ2-3
d_gene: TRBD2
len: 14
v_gene: TRBV29-1
abundance: few

CDR3nt: TGTGCCAGCAGCCCAACCATGCCAAGGGACTATGGCTACACCTTC
CDR3aa: CASSPTMPRDYGYTF
j_gene: TRBJ1-2
d_gene: .
len: 15
v_gene: TRBV7-9
abundance: few

CDR3nt: TGTGCCAGCAGTTTATCGGGGACTGGGACGGCGCCCCAGCATTTT
CDR3aa: CASSLSGTGTAPQHF
j_gene: TRBJ1-5
d_gene: .
len: 15
v_gene: TRBV27
abundance: many

CDR3nt: TGTGCCAGCGGCTTCAGAGCAACTAATGAAAAACTGTTTTTT
CDR3aa: CASGFRATNEKLFF
j_gene: TRBJ1-4
d_gene: .
len: 14
v_gene: TRBV7-9
abundance: .

CDR3nt: TGCAGTGCTAGCAAAGCAGGGGGCCTGTACCAAGAGACCCAGTACTTC
CDR3aa: CSASKAGGLYQETQYF
j_gene: TRBJ2-5
d_gene: TRBD1
len: 16
v_gene: TRBV20-1
abundance: .

CDR3nt: TGCGCCAGCTCGATTGACAGGGGAGGTAACTATGGCTACACCTTC
CDR3aa: CASSIDRGGNYGYTF
j_gene: TRBJ1-2
d_gene: TRBD1
len: 15
v_gene: TRBV5-1
abundance: few